Each of the 25 T cell receptor beta chains below was sequenced from the same sample in a study of T cell responses to AZD1222 COVID-19 vaccine. Libraries were prepared by immunoSEQ multiplex PCR; TCRdb keeps only in-frame clonotypes and omits some of them. Of roughly 270,000 clones listed, around 93% are singletons. The source material was peripheral blood, sampled 28 days after the second AZD1222 dose. Source of these receptors: an adult who received the AZD1222 COVID-19 vaccine.

J is TRBJ2-7 and V is TRBV28; D ambiguous. V gave up 5 bases and J gave up 3 bases, with 11 bases separating them. CDR1 and CDR2 (germline): MDHEN, SYDVKM. The CDR3 covers 13 residues. CDR3 nucleotide sequence: TGTGCCAGCAGTCTACCGTGGGTCTACGAGCAGTACTTC. Amino acid sequence: CASSLPWVYEQYF.

This sequence joins TRBV15 and TRBJ2-3, with D uncertain. The CDR3 length is 16 residues. V shed 5 bases and J shed 2 bases, with 17 bases lying between them. Germline CDR1 LNHNV, CDR2 YYDKDF (reference sequence). CDR3 region: CATSAPWASNTDTQYF. CDR3 nucleotides: TGTGCCACCAGCGCTCCCTGGGCTAGTAACACAGATACGCAGTATTTT.

The chain combines TRBV19 with TRBJ1-3; D gene ambiguous. CDR3 size: 16 residues. The germline V gene encodes CDR1 LNHDA and CDR2 SQIVND (reference sequence). The V gene lost 2 bases and the J gene lost 0 bases, with 11 bases spanning the gap. The CDR3 nucleotides read TGTGCCAGTAGTATAATGCCGCCCGGCTCTGGAAACACCATATATTTT. Protein sequence: CASSIMPPGSGNTIYF.

The rearrangement uses TRBV2 and TRBJ2-5; no clear D gene. The V gene lost 6 bases and the J gene lost 5 bases, with 16 bases spanning the gap. There are 14 residues in the CDR3. Germline CDR1 and CDR2: SNHLY and FYNNEI. The CDR3 sequence: CASRGNSPRETQYF. CDR3 DNA sequence: TGTGCCAGCAGGGGGAACTCTCCCAGGGAGACCCAGTACTTC. Supplemented by reference TRBV2 and TRBJ2-5, the full variable domain reads EPEVTQTPSHQVTQMGQEVILRCVPISNHLYFYWYRQILGQKVEFLVSFYNNEISEKSEIFDDQFSVERPDGSNFTLKIRSTKLEDSAMYFCASRGNSPRETQYFGPGTRLLVL.

The genes are TRBV3-1 (or the pseudogene TRBV3-2) and TRBJ2-1; no reliable D call. The V gene lost 3 bases and the J gene lost 0 bases, with 15 bases spanning the gap. Germline CDR1 reads LGHDT; CDR2 reads YNNKEL (reference sequence). This CDR3 comprises 17 residues. This CDR3 reads CASSHVLGARSYNEQFF. The CDR3 coding sequence is TGTGCCAGCAGCCACGTTTTGGGCGCTCGCTCCTACAATGAGCAGTTCTTC.

The J gene is TRBJ1-2, the V gene TRBV9; D is ambiguous. The CDR3 is made up of 16 amino acids. V was clipped by 0 bases and J by 0 bases, with 12 bases between them. Germline CDR1 reads SGDLS; CDR2 reads YYNGEE. CDR3 amino acids: CASSVGGSLANYGYTF. The CDR3 DNA reads as TGTGCCAGCAGCGTAGGAGGGAGTCTAGCTAACTATGGCTACACCTTC.

V is TRBV5-1 and J is TRBJ2-1, with 9 bases lining up with TRBD1. Germline CDR1 SGHRS, CDR2 YFSETQ. The V segment lost 4 bases and the J segment 7 bases; nucleotides outside the gene matches: 6. The CDR3 runs to 14 residues. The CDR3 here is CASSGLQGANEQFF. In DNA, the CDR3 is TGCGCCAGCAGCGGATTACAGGGGGCAAATGAGCAGTTCTTC. Together with reference TRBV5-1 and TRBJ2-1, the CDR3 gives the full variable domain: KAGVTQTPRYLIKTRGQQVTLSCSPISGHRSVSWYQQTPGQGLQFLFEYFSETQRNKGNFPGRFSGRQFSNSRSEMNVSTLELGDSALYLCASSGLQGANEQFFGPGTRLTVL.

The V and J genes are TRBV11-2 and TRBJ1-2, with D possibly being TRBD1 (5 bases). Trimming stripped 5 bases from V and 7 bases from J, with 17 bases between. Germline values: CDR1 SGHAT, CDR2 FQNNGV. The CDR3 sequence is 14 residues long. CDR3 in DNA: TGTGCCAGCAGCCAGAGGGACGGGGTTGCTGGCTACACCTTC. It yields the protein CASSQRDGVAGYTF.

V usage is TRBV2 and J usage is TRBJ1-1; the D is unclear. The CDR3 is 17 amino acids. The germline V and J ends were trimmed by 6 bases and 1 base, with 21 bases remaining between them. CDR1 and CDR2 (germline): SNHLY, FYNNEI. CDR3: CASSPRVIGRGNTEAFF. The CDR3 coding sequence is TGTGCCAGCAGCCCCCGGGTCATAGGCCGGGGGAACACTGAAGCTTTCTTT.

This chain joins TRBV28 and TRBJ2-7, with D possibly matching TRBD1 (5 bases). V dropped 4 bases and J dropped 3 bases, with 16 bases sitting between them. The CDR3 is 15 amino acids. The V gene's germline CDR1 is MDHEN and CDR2 SYDVKM. CDR3 loop: CASSSPDSLDYEQYF. The CDR3 nucleotides read TGTGCCAGCAGTTCCCCTGACAGTTTAGACTACGAGCAGTACTTC.

There are a few counts of this clone. The V call is TRBV15, the J call TRBJ1-5; 9 bases map to TRBD1. Germline values: CDR1 LNHNV, CDR2 YYDKDF (reference sequence). This CDR3 is 14 amino acids long. Trimming removed 4 bases from V and 7 bases from J; junction bases left unmatched: 5. The CDR3 region is CATSKGTGLQPQHF. The DNA of the CDR3 is TGTGCCACCAGCAAAGGGACAGGGCTCCAGCCCCAGCATTTT.

V usage is TRBV6-5 and J usage is TRBJ2-2; D might be TRBD2 (5 bases). The ends were cut back, 8 bases at V and 4 bases at J, with 14 bases in the middle. Germline CDR1 and CDR2: MNHEY and SVGAGI. The CDR3 sequence is 14 residues long. The CDR3 DNA reads as TGTGCCAGCCGATTACTAGGTGTCACCGGGGAGCTGTTTTTT. Amino acid sequence: CASRLLGVTGELFF.

The chain combines TRBV28 with TRBJ2-2; perhaps TRBD1 as D (5 bases). V was cut by 3 bases and J by 9 bases, with 20 bases left in between. CDR3 size: 16 residues. From germline, CDR1 is MDHEN and CDR2 SYDVKM. CDR3 sequence (DNA): TGTGCCAGCAGTTTCTTCGACAGTACCCTCTCTCGGGAGCTGTTTTTT. This translates into CASSFFDSTLSRELFF.

This chain uses TRBV12-5 with TRBJ1-5; possibly TRBD1 for D (5 bases). The germline gives CDR1 LGHNT, CDR2 FRNRAP. The CDR3 runs 15 residues. Trimming took 5 bases from V and 3 from J, leaving 14 bases between them. Here the CDR3 reads CASGAPGLANQPQHF. For the CDR3, the DNA is TGTGCTAGTGGTGCCCCAGGGCTGGCCAATCAGCCCCAGCATTTT.

This sequence joins TRBV7-2 and TRBJ2-5; D is undetermined. This CDR3 is built from 14 residues. Germline V gene lookup returns CDR1 SGHTA and CDR2 FQGNSA. Trimming stripped 1 base from V and 0 bases from J, with 6 bases between. CDR3 nucleotide sequence: TGTGCCAGCAGCTTAGGCCTCGACCAAGAGACCCAGTACTTC. Protein: CASSLGLDQETQYF.

Only one count was recorded for this clone. CDR3: CASRAFAGVSEQYF. CDR3 sequence (DNA): TGCGCCAGCAGAGCCTTTGCGGGAGTATCCGAGCAGTACTTC. The chain has TRBV4-1 and TRBJ2-7; the match to TRBD2 covers 7 bases. Germline assignment: CDR1 MGHRA and CDR2 YSYEKL. The CDR3 is 14 residues long. The ends lost 6 bases at V and 6 bases at J; junction bases unmatched: 11.

This clone was seen a few times. CDR3 coding DNA: TGTGCCAGCAGCCACGGAGGGACAGGGGCCCCACAGTACTTC. Its translation is CASSHGGTGAPQYF. V gene TRBV6-5 combines with J gene TRBJ2-7; TRBD1 matches 10 bases. The ends lost 6 bases at V and 10 bases at J; junction bases unmatched: 12. Germline lookup yields CDR1 MNHEY and CDR2 SVGAGI. The CDR3 is 14 residues long.

The chain combines TRBV4-1 with TRBJ2-3; perhaps D is TRBD1 or TRBD2 (5 bases each). In germline, CDR1 is MGHRA, CDR2 YSYEKL. V was trimmed by 2 bases and J by 7 bases, leaving 25 bases between them. This CDR3 has 18 amino acids. The CDR3 DNA sequence: TGCGCCAGCAGCCAATTTCCGACAGCGGCCCCCTGGGAGAATACGCAGTATTTT. Its protein is CASSQFPTAAPWENTQYF.

This chain joins TRBV10-2 and TRBJ1-2; D is perhaps TRBD1 (6 bases). This CDR3 contains 12 residues. The V gene lost 8 bases and the J gene lost 4 bases, with 11 bases spanning the gap. Germline-derived CDR1 and CDR2 are WSHSY and SAAADI. CDR3 residues: CASAKDSYGYTF. Written as DNA, the CDR3 is TGCGCCAGCGCGAAGGACAGCTATGGCTACACCTTC.

This CDR3 is CASSSSLHDRLGQPQHF. DNA for the CDR3: TGTGCCAGCAGCTCTAGCCTGCACGACCGCCTCGGTCAGCCCCAGCATTTT. The V and J genes are TRBV13 and TRBJ1-5; D is uncertain. The CDR3 runs 17 residues. V was trimmed by 4 bases and J by 6 bases, leaving 22 bases between them. Germline values: CDR1 PRHDT, CDR2 FYEKMQ (reference sequence).

With respect to this clone: A junction end diverges from the germline sequence, so it may reflect a read error. The CDR3 loop is CASSIPGQGADF. In DNA, the CDR3 is TGTGCCAGCAGTATTCCGGGACAGGGGGCAGACTTC. The V and J genes are TRBV28 and TRBJ1-2; the match to TRBD1 covers 12 bases. This CDR3 region has 12 residues. Germline assignment: CDR1 MDHEN and CDR2 SYDVKM.

The chain employs TRBV27 and TRBJ1-1; D is undetermined. This CDR3 spans 13 amino acids. Trimming stripped 6 bases from V and 0 bases from J, with 8 bases between. Germline V gene lookup returns CDR1 MNHEY and CDR2 SMNVEV (reference sequence). The CDR3 reads CASSRSVNTEAFF. CDR3 bases: TGTGCCAGCAGCAGGTCGGTGAACACTGAAGCTTTCTTT.

CDR3 coding DNA: TGCGCCAGCAGCAGATCCCGGGGGCCCGAGGGGTACACCTTC. Translation gives CASSRSRGPEGYTF. The chain is built from TRBV5-1 and TRBJ1-2, with a weak D call TRBD1 (6 bases). Between the trimmed V and J ends, which lost 4 bases and 11 bases, there was a span of 21 bases. CDR3 length: 14 amino acids. Germline-derived CDR1 and CDR2 are SGHRS and YFSETQ.

The J gene is TRBJ1-6, the V gene TRBV16, with 8 nucleotides matching TRBD1. Per germline, CDR1 KGHSY and CDR2 FQNENV. This CDR3 has 14 amino acids. V was clipped by 4 bases and J by 7 bases; unmatched bases: 3. CDR3 bases: TGTGCCAGCAGCCTGGGACAGGAAAATTCACCCCTCCACTTT. It yields the protein CASSLGQENSPLHF. Supplemented by reference TRBV16 and TRBJ1-6, the full variable domain reads GEEVAQTPKHLVRGEGQKAKLYCAPIKGHSYVFWYQQVLKNEFKFLISFQNENVFDETGMPKERFSAKCLPNSPCSLEIQATKLEDSAVYFCASSLGQENSPLHFGNGTRLTVT.

This clone was recorded once. V gene TRBV28 combines with J gene TRBJ1-2; 8 bases are a match to TRBD1. The CDR3 runs to 11 residues. With V trimmed by 5 bases and J by 7 bases, 0 bases remained unmatched. CDR1 and CDR2 (germline): MDHEN, SYDVKM. CDR3 DNA: TGTGCCAGCAGTGACAGGGGTGGCTACACCTTC. It is translated as CASSDRGGYTF.